Below are 13 T cell receptor beta chains sequenced from a single sample in a study of T cells in Graves' hyperthyroidism and ophthalmopathy. RNA transcripts yielded amplified TCR beta CDR3 regions. First-round RT-PCR targeting the TCR CDR3 was performed with the HTBI primer set. One entry per CDR3 protein, called by TCRdb with MiXCR from the multiplex PCR reads. The table has approximately 610,000 distinct CDR3 sequences, about 15% seen once. The specimen sequenced was blood. The receptors originated from a middle-aged woman with Graves' ophthalmopathy.

This clonotype was observed many times. The chain carries TRBV4-1 and TRBJ2-5, with TRBD2 matching over 10 bases. The V gene's germline CDR1 is MGHRA and CDR2 YSYEKL. With 4 bases clipped from V and 2 bases from J, the junction kept 7 bases outside the gene matches. The CDR3 contains 16 residues. As DNA, the CDR3 is TGCGCCAGCAGCCTCGGACTAGCGGAGACTCAAGAGACCCAGTACTTC. This translates into CASSLGLAETQETQYF.

This clonotype was counted at least ten times. The chain joins TRBV3-1 to TRBJ1-5; 7 bases line up with TRBD1. CDR3 length: 14 amino acids. From germline, CDR1 is LGHDT and CDR2 YNNKEL (reference sequence). Trimming at V came to 2 bases and at J to 6 bases, leaving 4 bases not matched to a gene. The CDR3 region is CASSQLTGSQPQHF. The CDR3 bases are TGTGCCAGCAGCCAATTGACAGGGAGTCAGCCCCAGCATTTT.

This clonotype appeared many times. The chain joins TRBV12-3 or TRBV12-4 to TRBJ1-5; D gene ambiguous. The V end was cut by 3 bases, the J end by 1 base, with 13 bases between. The CDR3 is made up of 16 amino acids. The CDR3 is CASSFTFDASNQPQHF. DNA for the CDR3: TGTGCCAGCAGTTTTACTTTCGACGCGAGCAATCAGCCCCAGCATTTT.

In this sample, this clonotype turned up many times. CDR3 DNA: TGTGCCAGCAGTTCATACGAGGGCTACGAGCAGTACTTC. Amino acids: CASSSYEGYEQYF. This sequence joins TRBV6-2 or TRBV6-3 and TRBJ2-7; tentatively, D is TRBD2 (5 bases). CDR1 is MNHEY and CDR2 is SVGEGT in the germline V gene. With 4 bases removed from V and 3 bases from J, the gap between germline ends came to 10 bases. This CDR3 region has 13 residues.

This clonotype was seen repeatedly, ten times or more. The chain carries TRBV20-1 and TRBJ2-7; 10 nucleotides line up with TRBD1. V trimming: 0 bases; J trimming: 5 bases; junction bases outside the gene matches: 1. CDR3 size: 13 residues. The V gene's germline CDR1 is DFQATT and CDR2 SNEGSKA (reference sequence). The CDR3 coding sequence is TGCAGTGCTAGAGAAGGGACAGGGGACGAGCAGTACTTC. This gives the protein CSAREGTGDEQYF.

V and J are TRBV3-1 and TRBJ2-7; tentatively, D is TRBD1 (6 bases). This CDR3 has 14 residues. CDR1 is LGHDT, CDR2 YNNKEL, per germline (reference sequence). Trimming shortened V by 3 bases and J by 2 bases, and 11 bases separated the two germline ends. The CDR3 loop is CASSQRTAAYEQYF. CDR3 nucleotides: TGTGCCAGCAGCCAGCGGACAGCAGCCTACGAGCAGTACTTC.

This clonotype was picked up many times. The V and J genes are TRBV5-6 and TRBJ1-3; D is ambiguous. V lost 0 bases to trimming and J lost 0 bases, with 13 bases between them. The CDR3 contains 17 residues. The germline CDR1 and CDR2 sequences are SGHDT and YYEEEE. The CDR3 DNA reads as TGTGCCAGCAGCTTGGCTTCGACGGAACACTCTGGAAACACCATATATTTT. This translates into CASSLASTEHSGNTIYF.

The sample holds many counts of this clonotype. The V and J genes are TRBV6-1 and TRBJ1-2; no firm D call. This CDR3 has 12 residues. CDR1 and CDR2 from the germline V gene are MNHNS and SASEGT. V lost 6 bases and J lost 6, with 11 bases in between. CDR3 sequence (DNA): TGTGCCAGCAGCCGGGATTACCATGGCTACACCTTC. Its protein product is CASSRDYHGYTF.

This clonotype has at least ten counts. The genes are TRBV5-1 and TRBJ2-7; 9 bases are a match to TRBD1. V was clipped by 0 bases and J by 3 bases; unmatched bases: 4. This CDR3 spans 15 amino acids. CDR1 and CDR2 (germline): SGHRS, YFSETQ. CDR3 nucleotides: TGCGCCAGCAGCTTGGATGGGACAGGGATCTACGAGCAGTACTTC. This sequence encodes CASSLDGTGIYEQYF. Full variable domain (rest looked up from reference TRBV5-1 and TRBJ2-7): KAGVTQTPRYLIKTRGQQVTLSCSPISGHRSVSWYQQTPGQGLQFLFEYFSETQRNKGNFPGRFSGRQFSNSRSEMNVSTLELGDSALYLCASSLDGTGIYEQYFGPGTRLTVT.

This clonotype was picked up a small number of times. The chain uses TRBV7-9 and TRBJ2-3; D is unresolved. CDR1 is SEHNR, CDR2 FQNEAQ, per germline (reference sequence). The CDR3 has 13 residues. Deletions cut 5 bases from V and 8 bases from J, with 14 bases between. Here the CDR3 DNA reads TGTGCCAGCAGCCCCACCGCCGCAGTTACGCAGTATTTT. Translation: CASSPTAAVTQYF. Using reference TRBV7-9 and TRBJ2-3 for the parts outside the CDR3, the full variable domain is DTGVSQNPRHKITKRGQNVTFRCDPISEHNRLYWYRQTLGQGPEFLTYFQNEAQLEKSRLLSDRFSAERPKGSFSTLEIQRTEQGDSAMYLCASSPTAAVTQYFGPGTRLTVL.

The chain recombines TRBV6-2 or TRBV6-3 with TRBJ2-7, with 10 bases fitting TRBD1. V dropped 5 bases and J dropped 5; count of bases not matched to a gene: 6. CDR1 is MNHEY, CDR2 SVGEGT, per germline. The CDR3 spans 14 residues. CDR3: CASSRTGGSDEQYF. CDR3 nucleotides: TGTGCCAGCAGTCGGACAGGGGGATCGGACGAGCAGTACTTC.

This clonotype has just a few counts. This chain joins TRBV5-4 and TRBJ2-7; 8 nucleotides match TRBD2. J lost 3 bases, V lost 4 bases, and 9 bases had no gene match. CDR3 length equals 15 residues. Per germline, CDR1 SGHNT and CDR2 YYREEE (reference sequence). CDR3 coding DNA: TGTGCCAGCAGCATGATAGCGGGGAGAAACTACGAGCAGTACTTC. It yields the protein CASSMIAGRNYEQYF.

This clonotype has just a few counts. This chain uses TRBV5-1 with TRBJ1-6; D not certain. The ends were cut back, 0 bases at V and 9 bases at J, with 7 bases in the middle. Looked up from germline, CDR1 is SGHRS and CDR2 is YFSETQ. This CDR3 spans 13 amino acids. The CDR3 DNA sequence: TGCGCCAGCAGCTTGGATTGGATTTCACCCCTCCACTTT. This encodes CASSLDWISPLHF. Full variable domain (missing parts from reference TRBV5-1 and TRBJ1-6): KAGVTQTPRYLIKTRGQQVTLSCSPISGHRSVSWYQQTPGQGLQFLFEYFSETQRNKGNFPGRFSGRQFSNSRSEMNVSTLELGDSALYLCASSLDWISPLHFGNGTRLTVT.